The rows below give T cell receptor beta chains drawn from one sample of a study of Graves' ophthalmopathy and Graves' hyperthyroidism. TCRdb processed the multiplex PCR reads anew with MiXCR; each CDR3 protein has one entry. The table has about 640,000 distinct CDR3 sequences, just over 40% seen once. Sequenced: peripheral blood. These receptors were obtained from an adult man with Graves' ophthalmopathy. Each CDR3 is given with its conserved first and last residue. The D gene is left open where the match is weak. Where a row states a size, it is once, few, many or the class of an expanded clone; other rows omit it.

V	J	D	size	DNA	CDR3
TRBV9	TRBJ1-5	NA	few	TGTGCCAGCAGCCAAGTGTCTGGCGCTCAGCCCCAGCATTTT	CASSQVSGAQPQHF
TRBV29-1	TRBJ1-5	NA	NA	TGCAGCGTTGGGGAAGGGGGCAATCAGCCCCAGCATTTT	CSVGEGGNQPQHF
TRBV4-1	TRBJ2-7	TRBD1	NA	TGCGCCAGCAGCCTACGAGGGGGCAGGCGGATTTACGAGCAGTACTTC	CASSLRGGRRIYEQYF
TRBV7-9	TRBJ1-1	NA	many	TGTGCCAGCAGAACGGAGACAGGCAACACTGAAGCTTTCTTT	CASRTETGNTEAFF
TRBV2	TRBJ2-7	TRBD2	once	TGTGCCAGCAGCCCCGGGACTAGGGTCGACGAGCGGTACTTC	CASSPGTRVDERYF
TRBV9	TRBJ2-7	NA	NA	TGCGCCAGCAGCTTCAGGGACGGCTACGAGCAGTACTTC	CASSFRDGYEQYF
TRBV10-3	TRBJ1-5	TRBD1	NA	TGTGCCATCAGTCCTGGGACAGCTCAGCATTTT	CAISPGTAQHF
TRBV5-1	TRBJ2-2	NA	few	TGCGCCAGCAGCTTGTTGTCCTTTACCGGGGAGCTGTTTTTT	CASSLLSFTGELFF
TRBV7-9	TRBJ1-1	NA	few	TGTGCCAGCAGCTTAGTTGAGAGGGACACTGAAGCTTTCTTT	CASSLVERDTEAFF
TRBV20-1	TRBJ2-3	NA	once	TGCAGTGCTAGGAGGGGGGGGACAACAGATACGCAGTATTTT	CSARRGGTTDTQYF
TRBV9	TRBJ1-3	NA	many	TGTGCCAGCACGATCGGGGGCTCTGGAAACACCATATATTTT	CASTIGGSGNTIYF
TRBV24-1	TRBJ2-5	NA	NA	TGTGCCACCAGTGATTCAGGGGCAGGTCAGCCCCAGTACTTC	CATSDSGAGQPQYF
TRBV7-3	TRBJ1-6	NA	NA	TGTGCCAGCATCCCGTATTCGTCCGGGACAAATAATTCACCCCTCCACTTT	CASIPYSSGTNNSPLHF
TRBV7-2	TRBJ1-3	TRBD1	many	TGTGCCAGCAGCCCCTCATGGACAGGGGATCGGATGCGGTCTGGAAACACCATATATTTT	CASSPSWTGDRMRSGNTIYF
TRBV7-9	TRBJ2-7	NA	NA	TGTGCCAGCAGTTCGGAGCGGGCGCAGTACTTC	CASSSERAQYF
TRBV25-1	TRBJ1-2	TRBD1	NA	TGTGCCAGCAGCAACCGGACAGGGTATGGCTACACCTTC	CASSNRTGYGYTF
TRBV7-6	TRBJ2-7	NA	NA	TGTGCCAGCAGTCTAGGGGGGTTTGACGAGCAGTACTTC	CASSLGGFDEQYF
TRBV10-3	TRBJ1-6	NA	NA	TGTGCCATCGTGCGGGGAAGGTCTTCACCCCTCCACTTT	CAIVRGRSSPLHF
TRBV6-5	TRBJ1-1	NA	NA	TGTGCCAGCAGTTACTCCCCGGGCTTACGAACTGAAGCTTTCTTT	CASSYSPGLRTEAFF
TRBV20-1	TRBJ1-1	NA	many	TGCAGTGCTAGAGTTTTGGACGGAGAAGCTTTCTTT	CSARVLDGEAFF
TRBV7-9	TRBJ2-1	NA	once	TGTGCCAGCAGCTTCGGGTCGTCTAATGAGCAGTTCTTC	CASSFGSSNEQFF
TRBV9	TRBJ2-7	NA	many	TGTGCCAGCAGCGTAGACGGAGTGCACTCCTACGAGCAGTACTTC	CASSVDGVHSYEQYF
TRBV11-1	TRBJ2-5	NA	many	TGTGCCAGCAGCTTAGTCGGGGGCTCTGGAGAGACCCAGTACTTC	CASSLVGGSGETQYF
TRBV2	TRBJ1-5	NA	NA	TGTGCCAGTAGCCCAGGGGTAGCTCAGGAGCAGCATTTT	CASSPGVAQEQHF
TRBV7-2	TRBJ1-5	TRBD1	many	TGTGCCAGCAGCAGGGACAGGGAACAGCCCCAGCATTTT	CASSRDREQPQHF
TRBV14	TRBJ1-4	NA	few	TGTGCCAGCAGCCAAGTGGGGCGTGAAAAACTGTTTTTT	CASSQVGREKLFF
TRBV14	TRBJ2-7	TRBD1	few	TGTGCCAGCAGCCAAGTCCCGACAGGGGGACTCTACGAGCAGTACTTC	CASSQVPTGGLYEQYF
TRBV9	TRBJ1-4	NA	many	TGTGCCAGCAGGGGAGACAGAAATGAAAAACTGTTTTTT	CASRGDRNEKLFF
TRBV12-3/TRBV12-4	TRBJ1-2	NA	few	TGTGCCAGCAGCATAGGACGGCAAGCTAACTATGGCTACACCTTC	CASSIGRQANYGYTF
TRBV29-1	TRBJ2-5	NA	many	TGCAGCGTTGGGGGTGAGACCCAGTACTTC	CSVGGETQYF
TRBV12-3/TRBV12-4	TRBJ1-1	TRBD1	once	TGTGCCAGCGACAGGGGCGAATTT	CASDRGEF
TRBV7-9	TRBJ1-4	TRBD1	once	TGTGCCAGCAGCGTTGCGGTACAGGGGGATGAAAAACTGTTTTTT	CASSVAVQGDEKLFF
TRBV29-1	TRBJ1-1	NA	NA	TGCAGCTTGGGACACTCGAACACTGAAGCTTTCTTT	CSLGHSNTEAFF
TRBV20-1	TRBJ2-7	TRBD2	NA	TGCAGTGCCAGAACCACTAGCGGGAGAAGGGAGCAGTACTTC	CSARTTSGRREQYF
TRBV7-9	TRBJ1-1	NA	NA	TGTGCCAGCAGCTTAAGCGGGAGGGCTTTCTTT	CASSLSGRAFF
TRBV10-2	TRBJ2-6	TRBD1	many	TGCGCCAGCAGAATTACCGGGACAGGGGGCTCTGGGGCCAACGTCCTGACTTTC	CASRITGTGGSGANVLTF
TRBV7-8	TRBJ1-1	NA	many	TGTGCCAGCAGTAGGGGGAGAGAAGCTTTCTTT	CASSRGREAFF
TRBV20-1	TRBJ1-5	TRBD1	many	TGCAGTGCTAGAGAGGGACAGGGGAGTGGAACAGGTCAGCCCCAGCATTTT	CSAREGQGSGTGQPQHF
TRBV7-9	TRBJ2-7	TRBD1	NA	TGTGCCAGCAGCGCGTCACAGGGGTTGGAGCAGTACTTC	CASSASQGLEQYF
TRBV11-3	TRBJ2-2	TRBD1	few	TGTGCCAGCAGCTCCCTGCGGACAGGTACCCCCGGGGAGCTGTTTTTT	CASSSLRTGTPGELFF
TRBV25-1	TRBJ2-7	TRBD1	few	TGTGCCAGCAGCCGCCAAGCAAGGGACAGACTCACTAAGGGCTACGAGCAGTACTTC	CASSRQARDRLTKGYEQYF
TRBV10-3	TRBJ1-4	NA	few	TGTGCCATCAGTGAGTTGAATTCGGGTGGAAAACTGTTTTTT	CAISELNSGGKLFF
TRBV20-1	TRBJ2-7	NA	many	TGCAGTGCGTACATGGGGTACGAGCAGTACTTC	CSAYMGYEQYF
TRBV24-1	TRBJ2-2	TRBD1	few	TGTGCCACCGCCGACACCCTTAATCCTTTGACAGGGGAGGTCACCGGGGAGCTGTTTTTT	CATADTLNPLTGEVTGELFF
TRBV2	TRBJ1-3	TRBD1	many	TGTGCCAGCTCCGGGACAGGGTTGGGAAACACCATATATTTT	CASSGTGLGNTIYF
TRBV29-1	TRBJ1-1	NA	NA	TGCAGCCTTCTACTCCCGGGGGACGACAATGAGCAGTTCTTT	CSLLLPGDDNEQFF
TRBV6-2/TRBV6-3	TRBJ2-1	TRBD2	NA	TGTGCCAGCAGTTCCGGGACTAGCAGGTTCAATGAGCAGTTCTTC	CASSSGTSRFNEQFF
TRBV12-3/TRBV12-4	TRBJ2-7	NA	many	TGTGCCAGCAGCATGGGCCTAGGGTTCGAGCAGTACTTC	CASSMGLGFEQYF
TRBV7-9	TRBJ2-3	NA	NA	TGTGCCAGCAGCTTCCCCCGGGACCAGACTAGCACAGATACGCAGTATTTT	CASSFPRDQTSTDTQYF
TRBV5-1	TRBJ1-2	NA	many	TGCGCCAGCAGCCCCGAAGGGAGCTATGGCTACACCTTC	CASSPEGSYGYTF